The TCR beta chain under discussion was sequenced for a study of blood T cell repertoires in COVID-19. Study at large: The United States, Italy and Spain supplied acute and convalescent COVID-19 samples. PBMCs, B-cell-depleted T cells, or T cells were the source of the cDNA or gDNA that made up the material.

Original processing notes: Counts of nucleated cells, estimated from reference gene primer amplification, were obtained. Method: immunoSEQ multiplex PCR; TCRdb's copy keeps in-frame clones and lacks some. Clonal size and the V and J genes are those of that table, whereas D and trimming came from the DNA. This repertoire shows 65,000 to 75,000 clones, approximately 84% found once; its top ten account for roughly 4.7%. The V gene lost 5 bases and the J gene lost 12 bases, with 17 bases spanning the gap. The CDR3 covers 14 residues. CDR1 is LNHDA, CDR2 SQIVND, per germline (reference sequence). The source is an older woman with acute or convalescent COVID-19. V usage is TRBV19 and J usage is TRBJ1-6; no clear D gene. The source material was peripheral blood. CDR3 sequence: CASSDAGVREPLHF. The CDR3 coding sequence is TGTGCCAGTAGTGATGCCGGGGTTAGGGAACCCCTCCACTTT.